This TCR beta chain was recorded in a study of T cell repertoires in cytomegalovirus infection. Looking at the study overall: Public TCR beta signatures provided an indication of both CMV infection and a matching HLA type.

The sample holds many counts of this clonotype. The antigen remains unidentified. Study-wide results and caveats: Identification of carriers of CMV plus the relevant HLA was achieved through cumulative public TCR beta family frequency. CMV-specific TCR beta clonotypes restricted by HLA-C were the ones dominating the ex vivo response.

The CDR3 runs to 14 residues. Germline CDR1 SGHTA, CDR2 FQGNSA. Trimming removed 0 bases from V and 3 bases from J, with 6 bases in between. TCRdb recomputed calls from the reads with MiXCR, one row per CDR3 protein. The table shows about 160,000 distinct CDR3 sequences, with roughly a sixth occurring only once. Sequenced: CD8+ T cells from PBMCs. The chain links TRBV7-2 to TRBJ1-5; no clear D. This clonotype was obtained from a human donor in good health (CMV status not recorded). Some clones in this sample may be carry-over from other donors' samples. The CDR3 loop is CASSLAGHNQPQHF. The CDR3 bases are TGTGCCAGCAGCTTAGCTGGGCACAATCAGCCCCAGCATTTT.